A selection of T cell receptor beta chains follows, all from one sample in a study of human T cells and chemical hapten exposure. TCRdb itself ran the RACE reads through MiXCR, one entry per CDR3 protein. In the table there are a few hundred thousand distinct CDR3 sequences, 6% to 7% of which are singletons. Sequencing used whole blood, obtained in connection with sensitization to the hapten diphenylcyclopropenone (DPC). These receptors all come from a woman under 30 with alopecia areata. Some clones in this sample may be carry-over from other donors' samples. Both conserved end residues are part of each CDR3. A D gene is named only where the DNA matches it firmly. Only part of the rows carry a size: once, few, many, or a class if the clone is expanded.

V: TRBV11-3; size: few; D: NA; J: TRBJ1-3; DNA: TGTGCCAGCAGCTTATTTGGTGACTCTGGAAACACCATATATTTT; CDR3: CASSLFGDSGNTIYF
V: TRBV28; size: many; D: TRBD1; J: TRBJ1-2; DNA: TGTGCCAGCAGTCCAAGACGGGACAGGGCGGGCTATGGCTACACCTTC; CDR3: CASSPRRDRAGYGYTF
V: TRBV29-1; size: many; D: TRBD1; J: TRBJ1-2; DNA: TGCAGCGTTACGGGACAGGGCGTTGGCTACACCTTC; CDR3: CSVTGQGVGYTF
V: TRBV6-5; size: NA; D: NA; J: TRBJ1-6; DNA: TGTGCCAGCAGTTACGGGGGCGGGGTCGCCTATAATTCACCCCTCCACTTT; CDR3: CASSYGGGVAYNSPLHF
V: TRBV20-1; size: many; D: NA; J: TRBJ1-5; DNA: TGCAGTGCTAGAGGTTTAGAGGGGTTTAGCAATCAGCCCCAGCATTTT; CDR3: CSARGLEGFSNQPQHF
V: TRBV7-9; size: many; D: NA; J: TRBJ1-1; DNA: TGTGCCAGCAGCTTCCCCGGAGACACTGAAGCTTTCTTT; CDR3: CASSFPGDTEAFF
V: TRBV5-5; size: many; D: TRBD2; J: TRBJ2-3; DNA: TGTGCCAGCAGCTCAAGACTAGCAAACTCAGATACGCAGTATTTT; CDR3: CASSSRLANSDTQYF
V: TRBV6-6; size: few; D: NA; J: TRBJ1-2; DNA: TGTGCCAGCAGTGCCGGGACGAGAGGCTACACCTTC; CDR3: CASSAGTRGYTF
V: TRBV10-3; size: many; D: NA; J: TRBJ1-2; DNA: TGTGCCATCAGTGATGACAGCTTTTATGGCTACACCTTC; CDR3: CAISDDSFYGYTF
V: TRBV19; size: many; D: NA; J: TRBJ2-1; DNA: TGTGCCAGTAGTATCCCGTTTCCGGGGTACAATGAGCAGTTCTTC; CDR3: CASSIPFPGYNEQFF
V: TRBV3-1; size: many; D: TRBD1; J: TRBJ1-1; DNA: TGTGCCAGCAGCCTAGGACAGGGTGGAGCTTTCTTT; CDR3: CASSLGQGGAFF
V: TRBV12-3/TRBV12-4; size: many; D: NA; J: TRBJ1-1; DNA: TGTGCCAGCAGTTTTGGGGGACAATCAGCTTTCTTT; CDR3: CASSFGGQSAFF
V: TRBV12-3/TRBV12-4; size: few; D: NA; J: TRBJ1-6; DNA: TGTGCCAGCAGTTTGTCCAGAGCCCGAAAACCTAATTCACCCCTCCACTTT; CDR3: CASSLSRARKPNSPLHF
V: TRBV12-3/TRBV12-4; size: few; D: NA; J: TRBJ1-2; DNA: TGTGCCAGCAGTTCGCCGCAGGGTGGCTACACCTTC; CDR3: CASSSPQGGYTF
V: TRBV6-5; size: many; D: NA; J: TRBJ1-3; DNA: TGTGCCAGCAGGGCCGGGTCGTCCTCTGGAAACACCATATATTTT; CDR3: CASRAGSSSGNTIYF
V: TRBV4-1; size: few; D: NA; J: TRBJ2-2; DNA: TGCGCCAGCAAGCCAGCGGAGACCGCGAACACCGGGGAGCTGTTTTTT; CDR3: CASKPAETANTGELFF
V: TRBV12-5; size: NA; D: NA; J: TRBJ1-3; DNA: TGTGCTAGTGGTTTGGTAGGGGTCTCTGGAAACACCATATATTTT; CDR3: CASGLVGVSGNTIYF
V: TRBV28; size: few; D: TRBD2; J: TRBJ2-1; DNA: TGTGCCAGCAGCTTTGCAGCTAGCGGTGGGCAGTTCTTC; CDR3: CASSFAASGGQFF
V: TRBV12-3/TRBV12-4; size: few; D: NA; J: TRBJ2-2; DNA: TGTGCCAGCAGCCTCCTACGTAACGGGGAGCTGTTTTTT; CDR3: CASSLLRNGELFF
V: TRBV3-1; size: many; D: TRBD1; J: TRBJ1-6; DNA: TGTGCCAGCAGCCCAGGGACAGCCTCTAGCTCCTATAATTCACCCCTCCACTTT; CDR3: CASSPGTASSSYNSPLHF
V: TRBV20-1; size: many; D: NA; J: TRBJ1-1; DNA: TGCAGTGCTAGAGTAAGGGGGTCGACTGAAGCTTTCTTT; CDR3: CSARVRGSTEAFF